This TCR beta chain was documented in a study of blood T cell repertoires in COVID-19. Study overall: Sites in the United States, Italy and Spain provided acute and convalescent COVID-19 samples.

Germline values: CDR1 MNHNS, CDR2 SASEGT. The CDR3 has 14 amino acids. V lost 3 bases, J lost 3 bases, and 4 bases stayed unmatched. In the authors' workflow: For nucleated cells, counts were estimated from reference gene primer amplification. Some clones are missing from TCRdb's copy, which holds only in-frame ones; the method was immunoSEQ multiplex PCR. The D gene and trimming were derived from the DNA, and the V and J assignments and clone size from that table. The sample comprises approximately 29,000 clones, approximately 85% of which are singletons, and roughly 15% rests with the top ten. This clone occurred a few times.

The chain joins TRBV6-1 to TRBJ2-7; the match to TRBD1 covers 8 bases. Sequencing was done on a sample of peripheral blood. The origin of this receptor is a woman in her fifties or sixties with active COVID-19. The CDR3 sequence is CASSDRGPYYEQYF. Here the CDR3 DNA reads TGTGCCAGCAGTGACAGGGGGCCCTACTACGAGCAGTACTTC.